These 22 T cell receptor beta chains share one sample of origin, sequenced in a study of T cell responses to AZD1222 COVID-19 vaccine. The assay was immunoSEQ multiplex PCR, and TCRdb's table has in-frame clones only and misses some. This sample yields some 140,000 clones, of which approximately 87% are seen a single time; 5.5% to 6% belongs to the top ten. Material: peripheral blood, obtained on day 0 of MenACWY control vaccination. These receptors all stem from an adult in good health.

This clone is a singleton in its sample. The CDR3 reads CASSQDFGSGELFF. The CDR3 DNA reads as TGTGCCAGCAGCCAAGATTTTGGTTCCGGGGAGCTGTTTTTT. The rearrangement joins TRBV4-2 to TRBJ2-2; D remains unclear. V was cut by 0 bases and J by 6 bases, with 8 bases left in between. CDR1 and CDR2 (germline): LGHNA, YNFKEQ. This CDR3 region has 14 residues.

V and J are TRBV5-6 and TRBJ1-2; 7 nucleotides align to TRBD1. The CDR3 covers 15 residues. With V trimmed by 2 bases and J by 0 bases, 4 bases remained unmatched. The germline V gene has CDR1 SGHDT and CDR2 YYEEEE. CDR3 region: CASSLLGQTNYGYTF. The DNA for the CDR3 is TGTGCCAGCAGCTTATTGGGACAGACTAACTATGGCTACACCTTC.

This clone showed up just a few times. The rearrangement uses TRBV11-2 and TRBJ1-2; possibly TRBD1 for D (6 bases). Between the trimmed V and J ends, which lost 1 base and 12 bases, there was a span of 12 bases. Per the germline V gene, CDR1 is SGHAT and CDR2 is FQNNGV. The CDR3 consists of 12 residues. The CDR3 reads CASSLADRENTF. The CDR3 DNA reads TGTGCCAGCAGCTTAGCGGACAGAGAGAACACCTTC.

V gene TRBV4-3 combines with J gene TRBJ1-2; 11 bases agree with TRBD1. CDR3 length equals 16 residues. V was clipped by 5 bases and J by 6 bases; unmatched bases: 11. The germline CDR1 and CDR2 sequences are LGHNA and YSLEER. The CDR3 DNA reads TGCGCCAGCAGCTCCAAAGTGCGGACAGGGGGCGATGGCTACACCTTC. Encoded protein: CASSSKVRTGGDGYTF.

J is TRBJ1-2 and V is TRBV11-2; D gene unclear. Germline V gene sequence: CDR1 SGHAT, CDR2 FQNNGV. There are 13 residues in the CDR3. V was cut by 1 base and J by 6 bases, with 9 bases left in between. DNA of the CDR3: TGTGCCAGCAGCTTAGTGGTGTCCAATGGCTACACCTTC. It yields the protein CASSLVVSNGYTF.

The chain joins TRBV3-1 (or the pseudogene TRBV3-2) to TRBJ2-3, with 12 bases fitting TRBD2. Germline CDR1 and CDR2: LGHDT and YNNKEL (reference sequence). The J segment lost 2 bases and the V segment lost 4 bases, leaving 7 bases of the junction unmatched. This CDR3 is built from 17 residues. The CDR3, as DNA: TGTGCCAGCAGCCCGACTAGGACTAGCGGGAACACAGATACGCAGTATTTT. This gives the protein CASSPTRTSGNTDTQYF.

The chain has TRBV6-1 and TRBJ2-7; D unresolved. Trimming removed 1 base from V and 0 bases from J, with 10 bases in between. Germline-derived CDR1 and CDR2 are MNHNS and SASEGT. CDR3 length: 15 amino acids. In DNA form, the CDR3 reads TGTGCCAGCAGTGAAGGGGCCCCCAGCTCCTACGAGCAGTACGTC. Translated: CASSEGAPSSYEQYV.

The chain combines TRBV6-6 with TRBJ1-1; no firm D call. CDR1 and CDR2 from the germline V gene are MNHNY and SVGAGI (reference sequence). V was trimmed by 6 bases and J by 1 base, leaving 9 bases between them. This CDR3 comprises 13 residues. CDR3: CASRAVENTEAFF. CDR3 nucleotide sequence: TGTGCCAGCAGGGCGGTAGAGAACACTGAAGCTTTCTTT.

The J gene is TRBJ2-7, the V gene TRBV6-4; D remains ambiguous. The V and J ends lost 8 bases and 4 bases respectively, with 21 bases between them. Germline values: CDR1 MRHNA, CDR2 SNTAGT. The CDR3 has 15 amino acids. The DNA for the CDR3 is TGTGCCAGCCCACCACCCCTTATCGTCCTTTACGAGCAGTACGTC. Encoded protein: CASPPPLIVLYEQYV.

This clone was recorded only once. This chain links TRBV5-1 with TRBJ2-7, with D tentatively TRBD2 (5 bases). V shed 0 bases and J shed 6 bases, with 13 bases lying between them. The CDR3 has 14 amino acids. Germline V gene lookup returns CDR1 SGHRS and CDR2 YFSETQ. The CDR3 spells CASSLAGVSGEQYF. The DNA of the CDR3 is TGCGCCAGCAGCTTGGCCGGGGTATCGGGCGAGCAGTACTTC. The variable domain in full, completed from reference TRBV5-1 and TRBJ2-7, reads KAGVTQTPRYLIKTRGQQVTLSCSPISGHRSVSWYQQTPGQGLQFLFEYFSETQRNKGNFPGRFSGRQFSNSRSEMNVSTLELGDSALYLCASSLAGVSGEQYFGPGTRLTVT.

V gene TRBV5-1 combines with J gene TRBJ1-2, with 7 bases aligning to TRBD1. CDR3 length: 15 amino acids. V was pared by 7 bases and J by 1 base, with 10 bases of the junction left unmatched. Germline values: CDR1 SGHRS, CDR2 YFSETQ. In nucleotides, the CDR3 is TGCGCCAGCCATACAGGGACAGATCTTAACTATGGCTACACCTTC. It is translated as CASHTGTDLNYGYTF.

This chain uses TRBV7-2 with TRBJ1-2; 10 bases are a match to TRBD1. J was trimmed by 10 bases and V by 5 bases; bases with no gene match: 10. CDR3 size: 14 residues. Per germline, CDR1 SGHTA and CDR2 FQGNSA. This CDR3 reads CASSLDDRGLTYTF. CDR3 coding DNA: TGTGCCAGCAGCCTTGATGACAGGGGGCTAACCTACACCTTC. Variable domain in full (rest from reference TRBV7-2 and TRBJ1-2): GAGVSQSPSNKVTEKGKDVELRCDPISGHTALYWYRQSLGQGLEFLIYFQGNSAPDKSGLPSDRFSAERTGGSVSTLTIQRTQQEDSAVYLCASSLDDRGLTYTFGSGTRLTVV.

The V call is TRBV5-1, the J call TRBJ2-5, with 11 bases aligning to TRBD1. The V gene end was trimmed by 2 bases and the J gene end by 5 bases; junction bases not matched to a gene: 8. Per germline, CDR1 SGHRS and CDR2 YFSETQ. The CDR3 is 16 amino acids. The CDR3 sequence: CASSFGQGAVGETQYF. CDR3 nucleotides: TGCGCCAGCAGCTTCGGACAGGGGGCAGTCGGCGAGACCCAGTACTTC.

This chain uses TRBV7-6 with TRBJ2-5; D perhaps matches TRBD1 (6 bases). The germline gives CDR1 SGHVS, CDR2 FNYEAQ. The V and J ends lost 5 bases and 2 bases respectively, with 15 bases between them. This CDR3 is built from 15 residues. Here the CDR3 DNA reads TGTGCCAGCAGCGGCCGGAGGACAGCTCAAGAGACCCAGTACTTC. Its protein is CASSGRRTAQETQYF.

This clone was seen a handful of times. For the CDR3, the DNA is TGTGCCACCAGCAGGGGCGGGGGGCCTAACTATGGCTACACCTTC. This gives the protein CATSRGGGPNYGYTF. The V gene is TRBV15, the J gene TRBJ1-2; D possibly corresponds to TRBD1 (6 bases). V gave up 3 bases and J gave up 0 bases, with 11 bases separating them. Germline V CDR1 and CDR2: LNHNV, YYDKDF (reference sequence). This CDR3 is 15 amino acids long.

The gene calls are TRBV5-4 and TRBJ1-3; D not resolved. V shed 0 bases and J shed 2 bases, with 9 bases lying between them. This CDR3 has 15 residues. Per germline, CDR1 SGHNT and CDR2 YYREEE (reference sequence). CDR3 region: CASSLDQNTGNTIYF. The CDR3 nucleotides read TGTGCCAGCAGCTTGGACCAGAACACTGGAAACACCATATATTTT.

In its sample, this clone was seen a few times. The rearrangement joins TRBV7-6 to TRBJ1-2; D may be TRBD1 (5 bases). V shed 0 bases and J shed 2 bases, with 25 bases lying between them. This CDR3 comprises 20 residues. Per the germline V gene, CDR1 is SGHVS and CDR2 is FNYEAQ. CDR3 in DNA: TGTGCCAGCAGCTTAGCGTGGAAGACTCGTGGATCAGGGAAGAACTATGGCTACACCTTC. This sequence encodes CASSLAWKTRGSGKNYGYTF.

The V and J genes are TRBV11-2 and TRBJ2-7; 8 nucleotides agree with TRBD2. Germline V gives CDR1 SGHAT, CDR2 FQNNGV. The ends lost 5 bases at V and 3 bases at J; junction bases unmatched: 12. CDR3 length: 16 amino acids. CDR3 sequence reads: CASSPLARSGGYEQYF. The CDR3 nucleotides are TGTGCCAGCAGCCCCCTCGCCCGAAGCGGGGGCTACGAGCAGTACTTC.

The chain carries TRBV6-1 and TRBJ2-1, with TRBD2 matching 13 bases. CDR3 length equals 20 residues. The trim removed 4 bases at V and 1 base at J, leaving 13 bases unmatched. In germline, CDR1 is MNHNS, CDR2 SASEGT. CDR3 in amino acids: CASSGYPGLAGRPSYNEQFF. In nucleotides, the CDR3 is TGTGCCAGCAGTGGTTACCCGGGACTAGCGGGGCGCCCTTCCTACAATGAGCAGTTCTTC.

The chain is built from TRBV9 and TRBJ1-3; D call uncertain. The CDR3 totals 16 residues. Germline V gene lookup returns CDR1 SGDLS and CDR2 YYNGEE. V lost 4 bases to trimming and J lost 0 bases, with 14 bases between them. This CDR3 reads CASSPYSLSSGNTIYF. In nucleotides, the CDR3 is TGTGCCAGCAGCCCCTACAGCCTCAGCTCTGGAAACACCATATATTTT.

The V and J genes are TRBV5-5 and TRBJ2-1; 15 bases agree with TRBD2. V dropped 3 bases and J dropped 4; count of bases not matched to a gene: 5. There are 17 residues in the CDR3. The germline gives CDR1 SGHKS, CDR2 YYEKEE (reference sequence). The DNA for the CDR3 is TGTGCCAGCAGCTGGGGACTAGCGGGGGGCCTTTACAATGAGCAGTTCTTC. It translates to CASSWGLAGGLYNEQFF.

The chain has TRBV5-1 and TRBJ1-1; no clear D gene. The CDR3 extends over 13 amino acids. Germline V lookup: CDR1 SGHRS, CDR2 YFSETQ. Trimming stripped 4 bases from V and 12 bases from J, with 19 bases between. CDR3 protein: CASSASGIPNSFF. The CDR3 coding sequence is TGCGCCAGCAGCGCCTCGGGAATCCCTAATTCTTTCTTT. The full variable domain, with the rest looked up from reference TRBV5-1 and TRBJ1-1, is KAGVTQTPRYLIKTRGQQVTLSCSPISGHRSVSWYQQTPGQGLQFLFEYFSETQRNKGNFPGRFSGRQFSNSRSEMNVSTLELGDSALYLCASSASGIPNSFFGQGTRLTVV.